The 16 T cell receptor beta chains given below trace back to one sample, sequenced in a study of shared clonotypes between healthy human individuals. Only in-frame clones appear in the TCRdb table, and some are missing; sequencing was by immunoSEQ multiplex PCR. The repertoire holds roughly 2,500,000 clones, 93% seen once, with roughly 0.36% in the top ten. Input material: naive CD4+ T cells from PBMCs. Subset: CD45RA+ positively selected. Source of these receptors: a young man in good health. Some clones in this sample may be carry-over from other donors' samples.

V is TRBV7-3 and J is TRBJ1-2; D remains ambiguous. CDR1 is SGHTA and CDR2 is FQGTGA in the germline V gene. Trimming took off 5 bases at V and 3 bases at J, with 13 bases between the two ends. The CDR3 runs 14 residues. This CDR3 is CASSPAGLYYGYTF. CDR3 DNA sequence: TGTGCCAGCAGCCCAGCCGGCCTCTACTATGGCTACACCTTC.

A note on this clone: Other DNA sequences within the sample encode an identical CDR3. The rearrangement links TRBV28 to TRBJ2-7, with D maybe TRBD2 (5 bases). The CDR3 spans 14 residues. The V end lost 4 bases, the J end lost 1 base, and 11 bases lay between the germline ends. Germline V gene data show CDR1 as MDHEN and CDR2 as SYDVKM. The CDR3 DNA sequence: TGTGCCAGCAGTTCCCCTGGCGGGTCCTACGAGCAGTACTTC. Protein product: CASSSPGGSYEQYF.

The CDR3 nucleotides are TGTGCCAGCAGCTTATCCTACAATGAGCAGTTCTTC. Translated: CASSLSYNEQFF. V is TRBV7-6 and J is TRBJ2-1, with D unresolved. The germline V gene has CDR1 SGHVS and CDR2 FNYEAQ. V lost 2 bases, J lost 1 base, and 0 bases lay in between. CDR3 length: 12 residues.

Comments on this clone: This sample also contains other DNA sequences that code for the same CDR3. The V call is TRBV18, the J call TRBJ2-1; 9 nucleotides line up with TRBD2. CDR1 is KGHSH and CDR2 is LQKENI in the germline V gene. This CDR3 spans 15 amino acids. The J segment lost 2 bases and the V segment lost 3 bases, leaving 2 bases of the junction unmatched. The CDR3 spells CASSPLAGAYNEQFF. The CDR3 region has the DNA TGTGCCAGCTCACCGTTAGCGGGAGCCTACAATGAGCAGTTCTTC.

The rearrangement joins TRBV5-6 to TRBJ2-2, with D uncertain. This CDR3 contains 11 residues. With 3 bases removed from V and 3 bases from J, the gap between germline ends came to 0 bases. Looked up from germline, CDR1 is SGHDT and CDR2 is YYEEEE. CDR3 amino acids: CASSYTGELFF. CDR3 DNA: TGTGCCAGCAGCTACACCGGGGAGCTGTTTTTT.

This chain links TRBV11-3 with TRBJ2-7; D perhaps matches TRBD2 (5 bases). V shed 0 bases and J shed 7 bases, with 10 bases lying between them. Germline CDR1 and CDR2: SGHNT and YENEEA. This CDR3 has 13 residues. The DNA for the CDR3 is TGTGCCAGCAGCTTAGACCGGTGGAGGGAGCAGTACTTC. Translation: CASSLDRWREQYF.

This chain joins TRBV6-1 and TRBJ2-7; 9 nucleotides align to TRBD1. The CDR3 has 14 residues. Germline V gives CDR1 MNHNS, CDR2 SASEGT. V was pared by 5 bases and J by 3 bases, with 5 bases of the junction left unmatched. The CDR3 is CASSTGTGIYEQYF. CDR3 nucleotides: TGTGCCAGCAGTACCGGGACAGGGATCTACGAGCAGTACTTC.

The chain is built from TRBV5-1 and TRBJ2-6; no firm D call. CDR1 SGHRS and CDR2 YFSETQ come from the germline V gene. V shed 1 base and J shed 0 bases, with 8 bases lying between them. The CDR3 runs 16 residues. The DNA for the CDR3 is TGCGCCAGCAGCTTGAATCCGGGCTCTGGGGCCAACGTCCTGACTTTC. It is translated as CASSLNPGSGANVLTF.

The chain recombines TRBV14 with TRBJ2-7; D possibly matches TRBD1 or TRBD2 (5 bases each). Germline loops: CDR1 SGHDN, CDR2 FVKESK. V dropped 1 base and J dropped 3 bases, with 10 bases sitting between them. This CDR3 has 14 amino acids. CDR3 nucleotides: TGTGCCAGCAGCCAAGGGGGGATTTTCTACGAGCAGTACTTC. Protein sequence: CASSQGGIFYEQYF. Together with reference TRBV14 and TRBJ2-7, the CDR3 gives the full variable domain: EAGVTQFPSHSVIEKGQTVTLRCDPISGHDNLYWYRRVMGKEIKFLLHFVKESKQDESGMPNNRFLAERTGGTYSTLKVQPAELEDSGVYFCASSQGGIFYEQYFGPGTRLTVT.

The sample holds a few counts of this clone. The V and J genes are TRBV30 and TRBJ1-1, with D possibly TRBD1 on 5 matching bases. CDR1 and CDR2 (germline): GTSNPN, SVGIG (reference sequence). V was shortened by 1 base and J by 4 bases, with 10 bases between the two germline ends. The CDR3 extends over 13 amino acids. The CDR3 region is CAWSASGGTEAFF. CDR3 in DNA: TGTGCCTGGAGTGCCTCGGGGGGCACTGAAGCTTTCTTT.

The chain has TRBV30 and TRBJ1-2; D unresolved. The V and J ends lost 0 bases and 3 bases respectively, with 8 bases between them. The CDR3 is 13 amino acids. Per the germline V gene, CDR1 is GTSNPN and CDR2 is SVGIG (reference sequence). CDR3 bases: TGTGCCTGGAGTGTACGGTGGCACTATGGCTACACCTTC. Encoded protein: CAWSVRWHYGYTF.

The chain uses TRBV7-6 and TRBJ2-1; 9 bases are shared with TRBD1. CDR3 length: 14 residues. The germline V gene encodes CDR1 SGHVS and CDR2 FNYEAQ. V was pared by 2 bases and J by 6 bases, with 2 bases of the junction left unmatched. CDR3 sequence: CASSLNRGLNEQFF. The CDR3 region has the DNA TGTGCCAGCAGCTTAAACAGGGGGCTCAATGAGCAGTTCTTC.

The V gene is TRBV5-6, the J gene TRBJ1-5; no reliable D call. V was trimmed by 4 bases and J by 3 bases, leaving 8 bases between them. Per germline, CDR1 SGHDT and CDR2 YYEEEE. The CDR3 sequence is 13 residues long. The CDR3 nucleotides read TGTGCCAGCAGCCGGGATCCCAATCAGCCCCAGCATTTT. Protein: CASSRDPNQPQHF.

Notes on this clone: Other DNA sequences from this sample encode an identical CDR3 as well. The V call is TRBV5-1, the J call TRBJ2-1; D is unclear. V was cut by 0 bases and J by 1 base, with 8 bases left in between. This CDR3 is built from 15 residues. The germline V gene encodes CDR1 SGHRS and CDR2 YFSETQ. DNA for the CDR3: TGCGCCAGCAGCTTGGAGGCGTCATCCTACAATGAGCAGTTCTTC. Amino acids: CASSLEASSYNEQFF.

J is TRBJ2-5 and V is TRBV28, with 12 positions matching TRBD2. The CDR3 has 16 amino acids. Germline-derived CDR1 and CDR2 are MDHEN and SYDVKM. The ends lost 2 bases at V and 4 bases at J; junction bases unmatched: 5. In DNA, the CDR3 is TGTGCCAGCAGTTTAAGACTAGCGGGAGAGGTAGAGACCCAGTACTTC. As protein: CASSLRLAGEVETQYF.

CDR3 region: CASTAKGAYQPQHF. CDR3 nucleotide sequence: TGTGCCAGTACCGCAAAGGGGGCTTATCAGCCCCAGCATTTT. This chain joins TRBV19 and TRBJ1-5; 7 positions match TRBD1. V lost 7 bases to trimming and J lost 5 bases; unmatched junction nucleotides: 8. Per germline, CDR1 LNHDA and CDR2 SQIVND (reference sequence). CDR3 length: 14 amino acids.